This T cell receptor beta chain was observed in a study of blood T cell repertoires in COVID-19. Study context: PBMCs, B-cell-depleted T cells, or T cells provided the cDNA or gDNA that made up the material.

In germline, CDR1 is SGHTA, CDR2 FQGTGA. The CDR3 sequence is 17 residues long. Germline trimming cut 5 bases from V and 3 bases from J; bases unmatched to any gene: 13. As processed by the authors: The assay estimated nucleated cells by amplifying reference gene primers. Here immunoSEQ multiplex PCR was the method, and the copy in TCRdb shows in-frame clones only, minus some. Clone size and V and J calls were adopted from that table, with D and trimming inferred from the DNA. Seen here are 150,000 to 200,000 clones, under 85% observed once, and the top ten hold 15% to 20%. The clonotype was recovered from a man aged 55 to 70 with active or convalescent COVID-19. The chain recombines TRBV7-3 with TRBJ2-7; 10 bases are shared with TRBD2. Sequenced sample: peripheral blood. CDR3 sequence reads: CASSARYIAGGNYEQYF. DNA for the CDR3: TGTGCCAGCAGCGCCCGTTATATAGCGGGAGGCAACTACGAGCAGTACTTC. Full variable domain (outside the CDR3, taken from reference TRBV7-3 and TRBJ2-7): GAGVSQTPSNKVTEKGKYVELRCDPISGHTALYWYRQSLGQGPEFLIYFQGTGAADDSGLPNDRFFAVRPEGSVSTLKIQRTERGDSAVYLCASSARYIAGGNYEQYFGPGTRLTVT.